The entry below describes one T cell receptor beta chain. The data originate from a study of blood T cell repertoires in COVID-19. At the level of the study: COVID-19 samples, acute and convalescent, were from the United States, Italy and Spain.

With V trimmed by 0 bases and J by 1 base, 1 base remained unmatched. The CDR3 has 15 residues. Germline lookup yields CDR1 SGHAT and CDR2 FQNNGV. The table came from immunoSEQ multiplex PCR; TCRdb's copy has only in-frame clones and leaves some out. The sample yields 260,000 or so clones, approximately 91% seen once. The chain links TRBV11-2 to TRBJ1-1; 8 bases are a match to TRBD1. This TCR derives from a human donor in a cohort sampled during active COVID-19. Sequences were obtained from peripheral blood. The CDR3 loop is CASSLDGQGNTEAFF. CDR3 DNA sequence: TGTGCCAGCAGCTTAGATGGACAGGGGAACACTGAAGCTTTCTTT.